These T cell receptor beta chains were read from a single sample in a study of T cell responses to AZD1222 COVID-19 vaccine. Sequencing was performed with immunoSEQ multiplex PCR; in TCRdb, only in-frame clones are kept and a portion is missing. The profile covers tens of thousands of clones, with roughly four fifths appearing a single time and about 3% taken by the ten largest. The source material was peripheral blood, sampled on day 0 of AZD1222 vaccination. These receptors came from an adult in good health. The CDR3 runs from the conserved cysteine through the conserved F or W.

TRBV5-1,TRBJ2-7,CASSLDLAGGQSSYEQYF
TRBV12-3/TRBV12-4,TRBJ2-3,CASRPRGDTQYF
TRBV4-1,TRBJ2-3,CASSQDPTGSTDTQYF
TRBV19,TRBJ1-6,CASTNQGAGNSPLHF
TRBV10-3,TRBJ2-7,CAISPGDRGDEQYF
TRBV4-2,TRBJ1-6,CASSQADRDNSPLHF
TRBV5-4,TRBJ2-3,CASSWGGTSTDTQYF
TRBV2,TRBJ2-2,CASSESGGHANTGELFF
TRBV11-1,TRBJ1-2,CASSSTTGIGGYTF
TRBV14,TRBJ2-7,CASSQPITSYEQYF
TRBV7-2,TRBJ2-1,CASSPAGTSGHRAYNEQFF
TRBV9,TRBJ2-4,CASRTANWDIQYF
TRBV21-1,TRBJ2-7,CASSKDRTGTSGDHSYEQYF